The present entry profiles one TCR beta chain with its context. The clone's antigen remains unknown. No base quality values were provided; no much bigger clone lies one nucleotide off. Once CD4+CD56+ NKT cells had been removed, anti-CD294 beads were used to select Th2 cells as CD4+CD25-CD294+ cells. To isolate the T cell subsets, Miltenyi superparamagnetic beads coated with subset-specific monoclonal antibodies were used. All T cell populations were isolated from peripheral blood. Ficoll separation was used to obtain mononuclear cells from whole blood, after which anti-CD14 microbeads were used to deplete monocytes. The isolated cell populations were resuspended in RNAprotect reagent immediately. Trimming at the junction amounts to 0 bases on V and 9 bases on J, and the germline ends lie 9 bases apart. The CDR3 runs 13 residues from the cysteine to the phenylalanine. Of the read, only the CDR3 DNA is kept; its 39 bases are in frame from base 1. As encoded in the germline V gene, CDR1 is MGHRA while CDR2 is YSYEKL.

The data were taken from a study of relationships among human T cell subsets listed by TCRdb under 2010. Regarding the complete study: Sequencing was performed on eight distinct blood T cell populations: pan T, CD8 cytotoxic, regulatory, Th1, Th2, naive plus transitional, activated and memory cells. Here is what the overall study found, with its caveats: More than 55% of CD8+ cytotoxic sequences came from clones with more than 100 reads, while the regulatory and Th2 subsets showed few clones of that size. Substantial sharing of CDR3s among Th1, Th2 and regulatory T cells was interpreted as suggestive of stochastic cell fate choices. A CD4+CD8+ double-positive population could not be excluded by the bead-based sorting. No statistically significant differences in V, D and J usage, CDR3 length or N-nucleotide additions were observed among the seven subsets.

The library was built by means of multiplex PCR. Sequenced on a 454 GS FLX. TCR alpha and beta CDR3 regions were amplified from mRNA by semiquantitative ARM-PCR. In ARM-PCR, tagged nested gene-specific primers were used first, and communal superprimers then performed exponential amplification. Before the first-round PCR products went through the second amplification round, exonuclease was used to remove the nested primers. Amplicons were sequenced on the 454 platform, which allows rapid sequencing of millions of DNA fragments without cloning bias. A read counted as effective if the read could be mapped to both V and J germline segments. As for how the authors treated the data: IRmap was used to assign reads to germline V, D and J segments, relying on pyromap, a Smith-Waterman modification adapted to 454 sequencing errors. D-beta assignments were filtered with cutoffs set at the 99th percentile of alignment scores obtained from simulated random sequences. CDR3 was defined as the amino acids lying between the conserved V-segment Y[YFLI]C motif and the J-segment [FW]GXGT motif. A compound Poisson process model, previously applied to large-scale EST data, was used to estimate repertoire diversity. A procedure for detecting cross-contamination was applied so that sample contamination could be argued against as the origin of shared CDR3s. In-frame beta chains were kept once TCRdb had trimmed the public reads at Q25 with fastp and called clones with MiXCR. Merged by CDR3 protein, the rows form single entries marked with the most common genes and DNA. The V and J calls shown here were made by TCRdb, not taken from the authors' results. The sample records a few thousand distinct CDR3 sequences, roughly 51% of which are singletons. Around 2.6% of the sample rests with the top ten.

The sequence links TRBV4-1 to TRBJ2-1; TRBD1 could be the D gene, as 5 bases match. This clonotype was obtained from a man in his forties or fifties in good health. The sequenced sample was CD4+ Th2 cells sorted from blood. The cell subset or site label, read with the paper, signifies: CD4+CD25-CD294+ T helper 2 cells. At the DNA level, the sequence is TGCGCCAGCAGCCAAGACGAGACAGTTGAGCAGTTCTTC. It specifies CASSQDETVEQFF.